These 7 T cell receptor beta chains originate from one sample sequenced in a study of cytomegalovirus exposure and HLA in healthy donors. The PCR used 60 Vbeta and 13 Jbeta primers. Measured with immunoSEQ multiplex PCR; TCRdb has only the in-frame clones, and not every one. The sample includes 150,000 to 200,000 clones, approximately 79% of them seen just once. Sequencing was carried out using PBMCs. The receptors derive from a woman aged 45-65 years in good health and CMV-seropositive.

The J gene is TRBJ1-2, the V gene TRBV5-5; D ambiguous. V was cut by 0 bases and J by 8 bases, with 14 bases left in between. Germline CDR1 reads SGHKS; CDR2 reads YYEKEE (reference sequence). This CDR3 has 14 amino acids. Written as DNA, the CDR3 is TGTGCCAGCAGCTTGGATTCGGGGTATTCGGGCTACACCTTC. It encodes CASSLDSGYSGYTF.

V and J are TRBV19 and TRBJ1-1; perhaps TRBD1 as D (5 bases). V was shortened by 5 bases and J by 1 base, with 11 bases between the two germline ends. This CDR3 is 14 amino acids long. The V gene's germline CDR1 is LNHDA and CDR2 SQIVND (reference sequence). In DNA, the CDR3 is TGTGCCAGTAGTGATTTGCAGGGGAACACTGAAGCTTTCTTT. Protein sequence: CASSDLQGNTEAFF.

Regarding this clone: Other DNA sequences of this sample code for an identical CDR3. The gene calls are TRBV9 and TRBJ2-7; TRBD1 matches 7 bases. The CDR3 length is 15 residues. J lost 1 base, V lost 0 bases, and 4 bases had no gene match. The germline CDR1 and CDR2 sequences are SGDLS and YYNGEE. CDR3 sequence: CASSVGQGISYEQYF. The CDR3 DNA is TGTGCCAGCAGCGTAGGACAGGGAATATCCTACGAGCAGTACTTC.

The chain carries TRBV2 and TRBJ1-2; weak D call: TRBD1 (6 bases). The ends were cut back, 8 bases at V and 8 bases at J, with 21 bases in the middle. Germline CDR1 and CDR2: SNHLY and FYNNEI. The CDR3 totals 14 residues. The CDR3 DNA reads TGTGCCAGCTACAGGGAAAGGAGTTCGTGGGGCTACACCTTC. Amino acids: CASYRERSSWGYTF. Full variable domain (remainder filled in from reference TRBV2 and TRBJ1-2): EPEVTQTPSHQVTQMGQEVILRCVPISNHLYFYWYRQILGQKVEFLVSFYNNEISEKSEIFDDQFSVERPDGSNFTLKIRSTKLEDSAMYFCASYRERSSWGYTFGSGTRLTVV.

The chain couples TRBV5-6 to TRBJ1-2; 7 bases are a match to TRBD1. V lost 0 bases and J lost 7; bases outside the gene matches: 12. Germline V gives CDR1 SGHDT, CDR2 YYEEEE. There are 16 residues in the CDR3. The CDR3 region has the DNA TGTGCCAGCAGCTTGGAATTAAGGGGGCCGGAGGGTGGCTACACCTTC. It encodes CASSLELRGPEGGYTF.

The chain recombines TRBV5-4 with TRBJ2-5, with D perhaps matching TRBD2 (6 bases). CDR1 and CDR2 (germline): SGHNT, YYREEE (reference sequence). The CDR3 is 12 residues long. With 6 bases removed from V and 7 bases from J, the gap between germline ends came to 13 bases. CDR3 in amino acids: CASTRYGGTQYF. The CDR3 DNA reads TGTGCCAGCACAAGATACGGGGGGACCCAGTACTTC.

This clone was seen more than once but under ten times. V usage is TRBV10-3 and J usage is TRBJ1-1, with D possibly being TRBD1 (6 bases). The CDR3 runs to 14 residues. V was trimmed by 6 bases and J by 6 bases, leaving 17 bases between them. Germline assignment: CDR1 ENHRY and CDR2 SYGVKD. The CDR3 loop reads CAISKGQEKAEAFF. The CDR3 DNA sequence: TGTGCCATCAGCAAGGGACAAGAGAAAGCTGAAGCTTTCTTT.